This T cell receptor (beta chain) was identified during a study of cytomegalovirus exposure and HLA in healthy donors. General study results and limits: No immune exposure information besides CMV serostatus was available. An apparent linkage of common viral pathogens to several of the most significant clusters emerged in a later analysis. A missense DCLRE1C variant was associated with V- and J-gene trimming of TCR beta chains in a later analysis, and an independent cohort replicated the association. The authors assumed roughly uniform sequencing depth across donors for presence/absence analyses.

A remark on this clone: Its antigen is currently unknown.

Primers included in the PCR were 60 Vbeta and 13 Jbeta primers. Here immunoSEQ multiplex PCR was the method, and the copy in TCRdb shows in-frame clones only, minus some. This table holds 130,000 to 150,000 clones, about three quarters found once. Germline V gene lookup returns CDR1 SGHRS and CDR2 YFSETQ. V was pared by 4 bases and J by 9 bases, with 10 bases of the junction left unmatched. This CDR3 region has 15 residues. The receptor's source is a male donor in good health and CMV-seronegative. Sequenced input: PBMCs. The V and J genes are TRBV5-1 and TRBJ1-6; 7 positions agree with TRBD1. CDR3: CASSTEGAVTSPLHF. CDR3 sequence (DNA): TGCGCCAGCAGCACGGAGGGGGCTGTTACTTCACCCCTCCACTTT. Full variable domain (remainder filled in from reference TRBV5-1 and TRBJ1-6): KAGVTQTPRYLIKTRGQQVTLSCSPISGHRSVSWYQQTPGQGLQFLFEYFSETQRNKGNFPGRFSGRQFSNSRSEMNVSTLELGDSALYLCASSTEGAVTSPLHFGNGTRLTVT.